This TCR beta chain was observed in a study of post-analysis software for immune sequencing data (dated by TCRdb to about 2015). Looking at the study overall: Relapsing-remitting, secondary progressive and progressive-relapsing multiple sclerosis were recorded as disease courses, and subtype annotation was lacking for some patients. A subset of samples was prepared in parallel using single-end sample barcoding, then pooled and co-amplified after Illumina adapter ligation. Patient repertoires were compared against roughly 12 previously published healthy control repertoires from donors aged about 6 to 27 years.

The library was produced with PCR. The reads were generated on an Illumina HiSeq 2500. To reduce PCR and sequencing biases, unique molecular identifiers were incorporated into the TCR beta cDNA libraries. Per 1 to 10 million input T cells, roughly 500,000 cDNA molecules were obtained, such that each molecule approximated one T cell. The same protocol used for the earlier healthy control dataset was applied to prepare and sequence the patient libraries. Within a given batch, samples were prepared together, multiplexed and sequenced on the same HiSeq lane. In the original analysis: Raw barcoded reads were processed with MIGEC, and single-read molecular identifier groups were discarded before consensus assembly and CDR3 extraction. VDJtools was used for post-analysis of the clonotype tables, with diversity normalized by down-sampling every dataset to the smallest sample size. In repertoire overlap clustering, CDR3 amino acid sequences, but not nucleotide sequences, were matched to correct batch-related cross-sample contamination. TCRdb redid the processing of the public reads, applying fastp at Q25 and MiXCR, and retained in-frame beta chains. All rows with the same CDR3 protein become a single entry with the most common DNA and genes. What appears here as the V and J calls and clone size reflects TCRdb's work, not the paper's. For this sample the table gives 150,000 to 200,000 distinct CDR3 sequences, of which around 28% were detected only once. About 1.6% of the sample is in the top ten clones.

Broad study findings and their caveats: Strong co-clustering of samples prepared in the same batch was shown by direct clustering with F measure, prompting a batch-effect correction. Compared with controls, multiple sclerosis patients had significantly lower normalized Chao1 diversity, a finding suggesting substantial peripheral T-cell clonal expansion. The multiple sclerosis patient group was slightly younger than the control group. Patients showed significantly higher frequencies than controls for 4 or 5 TRBV segments, among them TRBV5-6, TRBV5-1 and TRBV20-1.

This clonotype was counted many times. This receptor's antigen is unknown. Base qualities are not recorded, but no much larger clone differs from it by a single base. CDR3 length: 16 amino acids, cysteine to phenylalanine. The read is trimmed to its CDR3 DNA, 48 bases read in frame from base 1. According to the germline V gene, CDR1 reads MDHEN and CDR2 reads SYDVKM. V and J lose 4 bases and 2 bases, and a span of 17 bases separates them. To demonstrate the VDJtools post-analysis software, the study profiled TCR beta repertoires from the peripheral blood of 13 young patients with multiple sclerosis. The multiple sclerosis patients were children and adolescents between about 6 and 16 years of age.

The sequence links TRBV28 to TRBJ1-2; tentative D gene TRBD1, with 5 bases matching. The TCR was taken from a girl aged 10-17 years with multiple sclerosis. Sequencing used blood. The sequenced DNA: TGTGCCAGCAGTTCGTTATCTCAGGGATTCAACTATGGCTACACCTTC. Its protein is CASSSLSQGFNYGYTF.